The 6 T cell receptor beta chains in this list originate from one sample, sequenced in a study of blood T cells in healthy people across ages. With a J-beta primer mix and a sample-barcoded 5' primer, a second PCR ran about 6 to 11 cycles. TCRdb called the 5' RACE reads again in MiXCR, with one record for every CDR3 protein. The sample holds about 1.8 million distinct CDR3 sequences, around 50% seen once. What was sequenced was blood. These receptors all stem from a woman aged 40 to 55 in good health.

There are many counts of this clonotype. This chain joins TRBV5-1 and TRBJ2-5; D gene ambiguous. Trimming shortened V by 3 bases and J by 1 base, and 10 bases separated the two germline ends. The CDR3 covers 14 residues. Germline assignment: CDR1 SGHRS and CDR2 YFSETQ. CDR3 residues: CASSSRGIQETQYF. The CDR3 DNA sequence: TGCGCCAGCAGCTCCCGCGGAATCCAAGAGACCCAGTACTTC. Supplemented by reference TRBV5-1 and TRBJ2-5, the full variable domain reads KAGVTQTPRYLIKTRGQQVTLSCSPISGHRSVSWYQQTPGQGLQFLFEYFSETQRNKGNFPGRFSGRQFSNSRSEMNVSTLELGDSALYLCASSSRGIQETQYFGPGTRLLVL.

The chain couples TRBV7-6 to TRBJ2-3; TRBD2 aligns across 8 bases. J gave up 5 bases and V 3 bases, and 16 bases lay outside the gene matches. CDR1 and CDR2 (germline): SGHVS, FNYEAQ. The CDR3 totals 18 residues. CDR3: CASSFPMGGGQNKDTQYF. The CDR3 DNA reads TGTGCCAGCAGCTTCCCGATGGGCGGGGGGCAGAATAAAGATACGCAGTATTTT.

The rearrangement uses TRBV21-1 and TRBJ2-5; no check of the table's D call, TRBD2, against the DNA was made. TRBV21-1 is reported as a pseudogene. The CDR3 is made up of 17 amino acids. CDR3 region: CASSHGLATSLDNEQYF. The CDR3, as DNA: TGTGCCAGCAGTCATGGCCTAGCGACGTCTTTAGACAATGAGCAGTACTTC.

The V and J genes are TRBV12-3 or TRBV12-4 and TRBJ1-2; D uncertain. V was trimmed by 3 bases and J by 4 bases, leaving 12 bases between them. The CDR3 is 14 amino acids. The CDR3 protein is CASSFYSAVYGYTF. The CDR3 DNA follows: TGTGCCAGCAGTTTTTATTCAGCCGTCTATGGCTACACCTTC.

The chain employs TRBV7-9 and TRBJ2-7; D is perhaps TRBD1 or TRBD2 (6 bases each). CDR3 length: 16 amino acids. Trimming removed 2 bases at V and 7 bases at J, with 21 bases between. From germline, CDR1 is SEHNR and CDR2 FQNEAQ (reference sequence). The DNA of the CDR3 is TGTGCCAGCAGCTTATTGCCTGGGGGGCGAGGTAATGAGCAGTACTTC. This gives the protein CASSLLPGGRGNEQYF.

The chain joins TRBV10-1 to TRBJ2-3; 8 bases fit TRBD2. The CDR3 runs to 16 residues. The trim removed 3 bases at V and 1 base at J, leaving 6 bases unmatched. CDR1 is WNHNN, CDR2 SYGVQD, per germline (reference sequence). The CDR3: CASSDPRGAGTDTQYF. Here the CDR3 DNA reads TGCGCCAGCAGTGACCCGCGGGGGGCCGGCACAGATACGCAGTATTTT.